One and the same sample provided the 2 T cell receptor beta chains below, sequenced in a study of T cells after yellow fever vaccination. TCRdb redid the calling of the 5' RACE reads with MiXCR, one entry per CDR3 protein. The sample holds some 500,000 distinct CDR3 sequences; about 14% are singletons and the top ten take over 13%. The sample consisted of PBMCs, taken on the day of the yellow fever booster vaccination. The receptor source for this set is a man aged 25 to 40 who received the YFV17D yellow fever vaccine.

This clonotype was seen a handful of times. This chain uses TRBV20-1 with TRBJ1-6, with 7 nucleotides matching TRBD1. Trimming removed 5 bases from V and 6 bases from J; junction bases left unmatched: 7. CDR1 and CDR2 (germline): DFQATT, SNEGSKA (reference sequence). The CDR3 is 14 amino acids. CDR3 region: CSARGTAVNSPLHF. CDR3 in DNA: TGCAGTGCTCGTGGGACAGCCGTTAATTCACCCCTCCACTTT.

The CDR3: CASSSQPGASGTNEQFF. DNA for the CDR3: TGTGCCAGCAGTTCTCAACCGGGGGCTAGCGGGACCAATGAGCAGTTCTTC. This chain links TRBV28 with TRBJ2-1, with TRBD2 matching 9 bases. Trimming took 4 bases from V and 6 from J; bases not matched to a gene: 13. The CDR3 extends over 17 amino acids. Germline V gene sequence: CDR1 MDHEN, CDR2 SYDVKM.